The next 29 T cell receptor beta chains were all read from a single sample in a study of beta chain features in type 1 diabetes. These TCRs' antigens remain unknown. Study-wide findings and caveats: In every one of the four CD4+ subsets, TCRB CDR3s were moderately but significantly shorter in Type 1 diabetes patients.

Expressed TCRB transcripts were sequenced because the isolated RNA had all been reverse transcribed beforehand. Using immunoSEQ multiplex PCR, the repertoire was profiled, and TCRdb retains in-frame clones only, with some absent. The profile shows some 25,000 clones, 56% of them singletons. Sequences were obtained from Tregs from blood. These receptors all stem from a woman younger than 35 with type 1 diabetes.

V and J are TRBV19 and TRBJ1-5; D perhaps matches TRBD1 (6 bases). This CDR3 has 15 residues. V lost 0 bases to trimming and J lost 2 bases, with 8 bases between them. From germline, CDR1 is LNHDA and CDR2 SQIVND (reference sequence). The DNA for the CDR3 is TGTGCCAGTAGTATAGAGGACAGAGGCAATCAGCCCCAGCATTTT. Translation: CASSIEDRGNQPQHF.

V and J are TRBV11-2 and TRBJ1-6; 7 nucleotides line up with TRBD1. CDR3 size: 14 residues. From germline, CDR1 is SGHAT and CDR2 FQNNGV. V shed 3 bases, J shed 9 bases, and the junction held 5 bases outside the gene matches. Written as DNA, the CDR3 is TGTGCCAGCAGCTTCGGGACAGTGGCTTCACCCCTCCACTTT. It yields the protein CASSFGTVASPLHF.

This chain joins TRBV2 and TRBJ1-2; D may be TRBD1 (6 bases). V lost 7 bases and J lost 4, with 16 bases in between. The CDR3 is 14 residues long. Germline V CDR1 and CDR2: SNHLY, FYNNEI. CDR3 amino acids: CASTYRVGSYGYTF. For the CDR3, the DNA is TGTGCCAGCACCTACAGGGTGGGATCCTATGGCTACACCTTC.

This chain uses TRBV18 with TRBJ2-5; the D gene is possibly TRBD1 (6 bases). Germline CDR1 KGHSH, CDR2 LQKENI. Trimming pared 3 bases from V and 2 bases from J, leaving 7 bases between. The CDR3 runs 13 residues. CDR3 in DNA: TGTGCCAGCTCACCCGACAGGCAAGAGACCCAGTACTTC. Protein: CASSPDRQETQYF.

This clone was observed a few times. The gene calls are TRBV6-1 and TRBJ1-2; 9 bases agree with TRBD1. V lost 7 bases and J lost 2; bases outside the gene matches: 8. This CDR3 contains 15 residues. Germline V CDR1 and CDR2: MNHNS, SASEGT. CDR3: CASIWTGDTNYGYTF. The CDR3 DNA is TGTGCCAGCATTTGGACAGGGGACACCAACTATGGCTACACCTTC.

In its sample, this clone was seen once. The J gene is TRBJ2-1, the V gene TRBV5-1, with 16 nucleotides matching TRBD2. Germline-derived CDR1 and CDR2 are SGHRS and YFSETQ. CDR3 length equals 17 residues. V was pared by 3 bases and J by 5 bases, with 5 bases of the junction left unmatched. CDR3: CASSSVGLAGGHNEQFF. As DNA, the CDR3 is TGCGCCAGCAGCTCGGTGGGACTAGCGGGAGGGCACAATGAGCAGTTCTTC. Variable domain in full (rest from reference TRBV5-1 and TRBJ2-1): KAGVTQTPRYLIKTRGQQVTLSCSPISGHRSVSWYQQTPGQGLQFLFEYFSETQRNKGNFPGRFSGRQFSNSRSEMNVSTLELGDSALYLCASSSVGLAGGHNEQFFGPGTRLTVL.

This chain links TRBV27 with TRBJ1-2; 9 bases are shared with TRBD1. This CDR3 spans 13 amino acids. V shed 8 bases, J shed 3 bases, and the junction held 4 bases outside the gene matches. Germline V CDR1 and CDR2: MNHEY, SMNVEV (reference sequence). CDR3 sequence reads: CASRRQGDYGYTF. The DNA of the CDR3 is TGTGCCAGCCGTAGACAGGGGGACTATGGCTACACCTTC.

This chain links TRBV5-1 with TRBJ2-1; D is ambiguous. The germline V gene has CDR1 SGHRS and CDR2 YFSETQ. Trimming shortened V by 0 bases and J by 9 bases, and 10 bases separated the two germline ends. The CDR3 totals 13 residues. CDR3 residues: CASSLATDGEQFF. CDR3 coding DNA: TGCGCCAGCAGCTTGGCAACAGACGGTGAGCAGTTCTTC.

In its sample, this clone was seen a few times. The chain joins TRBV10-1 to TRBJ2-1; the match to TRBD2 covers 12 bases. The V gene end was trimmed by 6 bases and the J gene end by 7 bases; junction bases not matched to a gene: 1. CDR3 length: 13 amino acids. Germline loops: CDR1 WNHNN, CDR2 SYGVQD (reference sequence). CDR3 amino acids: CASSLAGGNEQFF. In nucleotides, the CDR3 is TGCGCCAGCAGCCTAGCGGGAGGGAATGAGCAGTTCTTC.

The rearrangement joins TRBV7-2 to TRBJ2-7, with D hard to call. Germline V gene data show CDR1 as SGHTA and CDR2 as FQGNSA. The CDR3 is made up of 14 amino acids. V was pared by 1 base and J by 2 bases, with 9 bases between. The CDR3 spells CASSLGGRPYEQYF. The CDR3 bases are TGTGCCAGCAGCTTAGGAGGTCGTCCCTACGAGCAGTACTTC.

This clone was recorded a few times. CDR3 coding DNA: TGTGCCTGGAGTGTCGGGCTAGCGGGAGGCGAGACCCAGTACTTC. Its translation is CAWSVGLAGGETQYF. V usage is TRBV30 and J usage is TRBJ2-5; 11 bases line up with TRBD2. The germline V gene encodes CDR1 GTSNPN and CDR2 SVGIG (reference sequence). The CDR3 consists of 15 residues. After removal of 0 bases from V and 5 bases from J, the junction contained 5 bases not matched to a gene. Based on the CDR3 plus reference TRBV30 and TRBJ2-5, the full variable domain is SQTIHQWPATLVQPVGSPLSLECTVEGTSNPNLYWYRQAAGRGLQLLFYSVGIGQISSEVPQNLSASRPQDRQFILSSKKLLLSDSGFYLCAWSVGLAGGETQYFGPGTRLLVL.

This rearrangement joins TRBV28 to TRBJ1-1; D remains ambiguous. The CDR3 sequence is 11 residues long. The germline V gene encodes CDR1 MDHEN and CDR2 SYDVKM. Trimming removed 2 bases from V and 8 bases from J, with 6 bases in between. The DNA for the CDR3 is TGTGCCAGCAGTTTAACCCGGGAAGCTTTCTTT. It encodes CASSLTREAFF.

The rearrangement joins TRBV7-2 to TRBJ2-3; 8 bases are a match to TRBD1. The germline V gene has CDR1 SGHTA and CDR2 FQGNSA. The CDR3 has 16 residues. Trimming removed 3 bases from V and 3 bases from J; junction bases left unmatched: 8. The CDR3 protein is CASSFGWGQETDTQYF. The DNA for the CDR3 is TGTGCCAGCAGCTTTGGTTGGGGACAGGAGACAGATACGCAGTATTTT.

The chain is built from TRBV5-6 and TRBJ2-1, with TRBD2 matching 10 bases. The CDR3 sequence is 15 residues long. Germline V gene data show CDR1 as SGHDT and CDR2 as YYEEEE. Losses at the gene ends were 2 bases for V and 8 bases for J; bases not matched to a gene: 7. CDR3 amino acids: CASSFPSGSRDEQFF. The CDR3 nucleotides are TGTGCCAGCAGCTTCCCTAGCGGGAGTCGGGATGAGCAGTTCTTC.

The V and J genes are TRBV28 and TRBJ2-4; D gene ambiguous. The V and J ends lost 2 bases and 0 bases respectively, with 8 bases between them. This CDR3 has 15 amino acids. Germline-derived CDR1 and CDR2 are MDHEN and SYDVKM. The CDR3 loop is CASSLPTLAKNIQYF. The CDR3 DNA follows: TGTGCCAGCAGTTTACCTACTCTAGCCAAAAACATTCAGTACTTC.

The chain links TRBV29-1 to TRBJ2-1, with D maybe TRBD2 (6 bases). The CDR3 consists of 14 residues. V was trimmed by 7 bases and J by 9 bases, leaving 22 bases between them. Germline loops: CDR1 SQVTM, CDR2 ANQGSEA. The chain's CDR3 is CSAGSWASSSEQFF. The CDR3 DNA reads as TGCAGCGCCGGGAGTTGGGCTAGTTCTAGTGAGCAGTTCTTC.

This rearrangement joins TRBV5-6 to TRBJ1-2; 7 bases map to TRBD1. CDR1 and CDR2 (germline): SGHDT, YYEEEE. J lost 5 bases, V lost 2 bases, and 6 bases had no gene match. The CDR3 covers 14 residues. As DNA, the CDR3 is TGTGCCAGCAGCTTAACAGGGGTTCCGTATGGCTACACCTTC. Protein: CASSLTGVPYGYTF.

CDR3 sequence: CASSYSDRGGYGYTF. DNA for the CDR3: TGTGCCAGCAGTTACTCGGACAGGGGTGGCTATGGCTACACCTTC. The chain combines TRBV6-6 with TRBJ1-2, with 9 bases that match TRBD1. The CDR3 extends over 15 amino acids. Germline CDR1 MNHNY, CDR2 SVGAGI (reference sequence). Trimming took 0 bases from V and 4 from J; bases not matched to a gene: 3.

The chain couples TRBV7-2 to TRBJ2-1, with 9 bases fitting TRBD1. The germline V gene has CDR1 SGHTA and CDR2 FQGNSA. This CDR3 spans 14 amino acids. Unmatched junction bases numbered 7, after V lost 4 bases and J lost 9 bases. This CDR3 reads CASSSGTGIGEQFF. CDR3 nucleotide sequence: TGTGCCAGCAGCTCCGGGACAGGGATCGGTGAGCAGTTCTTC. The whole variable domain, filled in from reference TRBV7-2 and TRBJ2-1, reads GAGVSQSPSNKVTEKGKDVELRCDPISGHTALYWYRQSLGQGLEFLIYFQGNSAPDKSGLPSDRFSAERTGGSVSTLTIQRTQQEDSAVYLCASSSGTGIGEQFFGPGTRLTVL.

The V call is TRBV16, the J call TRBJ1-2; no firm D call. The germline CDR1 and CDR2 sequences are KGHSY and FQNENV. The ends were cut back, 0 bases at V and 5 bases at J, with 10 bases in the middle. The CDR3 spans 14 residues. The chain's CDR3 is CASSQSVQSYGYTF. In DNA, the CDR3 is TGTGCCAGCAGCCAATCGGTACAGTCGTATGGCTACACCTTC.

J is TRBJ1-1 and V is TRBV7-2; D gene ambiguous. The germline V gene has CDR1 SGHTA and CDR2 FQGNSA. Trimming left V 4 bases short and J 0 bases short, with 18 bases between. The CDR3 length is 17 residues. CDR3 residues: CASSSRPQINMNTEAFF. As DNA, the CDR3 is TGTGCCAGCAGCTCCCGCCCACAAATCAACATGAACACTGAAGCTTTCTTT.

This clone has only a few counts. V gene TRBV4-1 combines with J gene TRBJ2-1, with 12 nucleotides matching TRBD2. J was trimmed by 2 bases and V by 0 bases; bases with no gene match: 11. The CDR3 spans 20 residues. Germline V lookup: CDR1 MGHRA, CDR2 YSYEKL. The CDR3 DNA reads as TGCGCCAGCAGCCAAGATCGTCTGTGGGCTAGCGGGAGGGCCTACAATGAGCAGTTCTTC. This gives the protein CASSQDRLWASGRAYNEQFF.

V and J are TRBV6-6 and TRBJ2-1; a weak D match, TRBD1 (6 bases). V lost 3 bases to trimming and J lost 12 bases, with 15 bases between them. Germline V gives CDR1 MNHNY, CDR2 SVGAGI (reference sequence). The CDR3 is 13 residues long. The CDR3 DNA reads TGTGCCAGCAGTTATGGGGGCCCCGGGTGGCAGTTCTTC. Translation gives CASSYGGPGWQFF.

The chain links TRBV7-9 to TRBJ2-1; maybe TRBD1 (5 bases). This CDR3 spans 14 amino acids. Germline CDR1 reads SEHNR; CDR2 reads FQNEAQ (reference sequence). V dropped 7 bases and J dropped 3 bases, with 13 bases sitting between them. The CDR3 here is CASTRQGNYNEQFF. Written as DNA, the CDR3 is TGTGCCAGCACCCGCCAGGGAAACTACAATGAGCAGTTCTTC. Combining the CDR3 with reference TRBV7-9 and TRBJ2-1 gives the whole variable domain DTGVSQNPRHKITKRGQNVTFRCDPISEHNRLYWYRQTLGQGPEFLTYFQNEAQLEKSRLLSDRFSAERPKGSFSTLEIQRTEQGDSAMYLCASTRQGNYNEQFFGPGTRLTVL.

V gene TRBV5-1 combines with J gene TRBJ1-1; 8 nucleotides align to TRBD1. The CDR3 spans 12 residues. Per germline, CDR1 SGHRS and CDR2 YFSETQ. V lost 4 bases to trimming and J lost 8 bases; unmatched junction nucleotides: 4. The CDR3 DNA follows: TGCGCCAGCAGCCGGGACAGGTTCGAAGCTTTCTTT. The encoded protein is CASSRDRFEAFF.

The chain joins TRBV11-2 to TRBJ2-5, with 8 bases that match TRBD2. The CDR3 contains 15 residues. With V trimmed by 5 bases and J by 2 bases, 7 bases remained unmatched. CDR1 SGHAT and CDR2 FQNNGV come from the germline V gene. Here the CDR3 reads CASSRDSGKQETQYF. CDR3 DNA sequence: TGTGCCAGCAGCCGCGATAGCGGGAAGCAAGAGACCCAGTACTTC.

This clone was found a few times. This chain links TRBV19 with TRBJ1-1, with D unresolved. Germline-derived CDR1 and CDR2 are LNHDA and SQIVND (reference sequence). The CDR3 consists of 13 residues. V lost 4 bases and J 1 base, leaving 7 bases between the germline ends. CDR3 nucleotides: TGTGCCAGTAGTAAACGCGAGAACACTGAAGCTTTCTTT. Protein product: CASSKRENTEAFF.

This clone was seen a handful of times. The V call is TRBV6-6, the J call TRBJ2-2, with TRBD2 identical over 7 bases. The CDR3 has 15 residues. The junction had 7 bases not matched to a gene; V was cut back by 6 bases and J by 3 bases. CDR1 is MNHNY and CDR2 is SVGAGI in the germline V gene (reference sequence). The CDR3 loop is CASSPDGRHTGELFF. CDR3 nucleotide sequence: TGTGCCAGCAGCCCAGACGGGAGGCACACCGGGGAGCTGTTTTTT.

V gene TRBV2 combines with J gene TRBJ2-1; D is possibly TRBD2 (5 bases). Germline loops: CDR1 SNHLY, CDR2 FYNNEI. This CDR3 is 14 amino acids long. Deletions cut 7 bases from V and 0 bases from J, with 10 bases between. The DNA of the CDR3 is TGTGCCAGCACCGTGGACTCCTCCTACAATGAGCAGTTCTTC. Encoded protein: CASTVDSSYNEQFF.